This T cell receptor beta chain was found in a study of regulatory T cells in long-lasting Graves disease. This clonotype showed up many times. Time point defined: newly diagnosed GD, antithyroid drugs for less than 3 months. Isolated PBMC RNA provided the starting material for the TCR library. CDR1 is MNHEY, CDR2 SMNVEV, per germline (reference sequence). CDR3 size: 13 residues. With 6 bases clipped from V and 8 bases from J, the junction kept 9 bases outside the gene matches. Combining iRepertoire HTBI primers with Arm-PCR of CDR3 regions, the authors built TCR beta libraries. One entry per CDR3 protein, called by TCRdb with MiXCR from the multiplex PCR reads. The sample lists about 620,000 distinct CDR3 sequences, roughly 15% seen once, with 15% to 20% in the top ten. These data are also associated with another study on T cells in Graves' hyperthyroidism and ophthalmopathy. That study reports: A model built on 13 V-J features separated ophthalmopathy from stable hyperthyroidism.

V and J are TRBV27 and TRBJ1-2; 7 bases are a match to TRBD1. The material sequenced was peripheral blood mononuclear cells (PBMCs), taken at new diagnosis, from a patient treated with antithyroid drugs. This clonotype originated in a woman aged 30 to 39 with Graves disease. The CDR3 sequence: CASREGALRGYTF. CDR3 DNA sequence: TGTGCCAGCAGGGAGGGGGCGCTAAGGGGCTACACCTTC.